The entry that follows covers one T cell receptor (beta chain) sequence. This clonotype was found a few times. The specificity of this receptor is unknown. No base quality values were provided; no much bigger clone lies one nucleotide off. This entry belongs to a study of T cells after yellow fever vaccination (dated by TCRdb to the late 2010s). Concerning the study at large: The SMART-Seq v4 Ultra Low Input RNA kit was used to prepare libraries from fractions with low cell numbers. To follow T-cell clones before and after primary and booster YFV17D yellow fever vaccination, bulk TCR alpha and beta repertoires were sequenced over time. Two healthy male donors, one aged 18 to 29 and one aged 30 to 40 years, made up the cohort. Blood was collected at multiple timepoints before and after primary and secondary immunization, and bulk PBMC replicates and cell subsets were isolated.

This specimen's treatment or condition label, interpreted: live attenuated yellow fever vaccine strain. PBMCs were isolated from peripheral blood using a standard Ficoll-Paque protocol. CD4 and CD8 T-cell fractions were isolated with Dynabeads CD4 and CD8 positive selection kits. TriZol was used to extract RNA from bulk PBMCs, from CD4 and CD8 fractions, and from dextramer-positive and dextramer-negative fractions. In the germline V gene (reference sequence), CDR1 corresponds to LGHDT and CDR2 to YNNKEL. V is clipped by 2 bases and J by 7 bases, and the sequence between their germline boundaries is 14 bases long. The CDR3 spans 14 residues, from the cysteine through the phenylalanine. Here the CDR3 DNA is all that survives: 42 bases in frame from base 1. General study outcomes and caveats: Most clones expanded after primary vaccination were re-detected after the booster (almost 97% of CD4 and roughly 87% of CD8), suggesting broad memory maintenance. Only a couple of donors were included in the study, so the extent to which the findings can be generalized is limited. The secondary T-cell response was found to be weaker but faster than the primary response, with a peak reached on day 5 rather than on day 15. Computational filtering was needed because FACS-sorted repertoires could contain abundant contaminating clonotypes from the bulk population. A small share of clonotypes occurred in both CD4 and CD8 compartments, likely arising from convergent recombination.

TCR cDNA was synthesized by 5'RACE template switching, through which a universal primer site and unique molecular identifiers were introduced. Priming of cDNA synthesis was performed from both the TCR alpha and TCR beta constant segments. Two PCR steps were used to amplify libraries, with sample barcodes and sequencing adapters being added in the second step. Sequencing of libraries was done on Illumina HiSeq 2500 (2x100 bp) or NovaSeq (2x150 bp). The study's processing was this. MIGEC handled demultiplexing of reads and collapsing into UMI consensus sequences, while MiXCR performed V(D)J alignment. Using edgeR on replicate PBMC samples, clonotypes were called vaccine-responding if FDR was below 0.01 and the log2 fold change was above 5 up to day 15. Bulk clonotypes were assigned CD4 or CD8 identity according to which sequenced CD4 or CD8 repertoire held them at higher abundance. TCRdb applied fastp at Q25 and MiXCR to the public reads, then kept only in-frame beta chains. Every distinct CDR3 protein forms one entry, paired with its most common genes and DNA. TCRdb assigned the V and J calls; the authors' analysis was not used. Across this sample there are about 160,000 distinct CDR3 sequences, with 6.5% to 8.5% seen only once. 2.5% of the sample belongs to the ten largest clones.

The source was CD4+ T cells sorted from PBMCs, collected 5 days after the first yellow fever vaccination. The source of this sequence is a man between 18 and 35 years old who received the YFV17D yellow fever vaccine. This chain is built from TRBV3-1 and TRBJ1-2; TRBD1 is possibly the D segment (5 matching bases). CDR3 protein: CASSQRTTGGGYTF. The DNA is as follows: TGTGCCAGCAGCCAACGGACCACCGGGGGTGGCTACACCTTC.